This T cell receptor (beta chain) was identified during a study of beta chain features in type 1 diabetes. General study points: Researchers could not determine here whether HLA type influences TCRB rearrangement. Shortening that was moderate but significant affected the TCRB CDR3s of Type 1 diabetes patients in all four CD4+ subsets.

Trimming removed 5 bases at V and 0 bases at J, with 10 bases between. The CDR3 runs to 14 residues. Germline V gives CDR1 MDHEN, CDR2 SYDVKM. All of the isolated RNA was reverse transcribed, so expressed TCRB transcripts were sequenced. TCRdb's table, derived via immunoSEQ multiplex PCR, lists solely in-frame clones and lacks some. The sample yields a few hundred thousand clones, 20% seen once. This clone has only a few counts. Its matching antigen is unknown. The TCR originated in a woman aged 40 to 55 with type 1 diabetes. Sequencing was performed on naive CD4+ T cells from blood. The chain carries TRBV28 and TRBJ1-2, with D unclear. CDR3 protein: CASSIPPANYGYTF. The CDR3 DNA reads TGTGCCAGCAGTATACCTCCAGCTAACTATGGCTACACCTTC.